A single sample gave rise to the 25 T cell receptor beta chains below, sequenced in a study of T cell repertoires in cytomegalovirus infection. TCRdb re-derived calls from the reads in MiXCR, one entry per CDR3 protein. Of 650,000 to 900,000 distinct CDR3 sequences in the sample, approximately 32% are singletons; the top ten hold roughly 13%. No cognate antigen is known for these TCRs. The source material was cultured CD8+ T cells from PBMCs, sampled from culture after CMV antigen stimulation. These receptors were collected from a human donor in good health (CMV status not recorded). Some clones in this sample may be carry-over from other donors' samples.

This clonotype was seen a handful of times. The V call is TRBV12-3 or TRBV12-4, the J call TRBJ1-1; D is unresolved. The ends were cut back, 7 bases at V and 1 base at J, with 10 bases in the middle. The CDR3 runs 13 residues. The CDR3 here is CASTLDTNTEAFF. The DNA for the CDR3 is TGTGCCAGCACCCTTGACACGAACACTGAAGCTTTCTTT.

In this sample, this clonotype turned up a few times. The V and J genes are TRBV6-8 and TRBJ1-1; D perhaps matches TRBD1 (5 bases). The germline gives CDR1 MNHGY, CDR2 SAAAGT. The CDR3 extends over 13 amino acids. Trimming removed 2 bases at V and 5 bases at J, with 9 bases between. The CDR3 loop is CASSYGGRTEAFF. The CDR3 nucleotides read TGTGCCAGCAGTTACGGGGGAAGGACTGAAGCTTTCTTT.

V is TRBV11-2 and J is TRBJ1-2; 10 nucleotides agree with TRBD1. Per germline, CDR1 SGHAT and CDR2 FQNNGV. Losses at the gene ends were 1 base for V and 5 bases for J; bases not matched to a gene: 7. The CDR3 is 16 residues long. The CDR3 nucleotides are TGTGCCAGCAGCTTAGCCCGTCGGACAGGGGGGTATGGCTACACCTTC. Translating gives CASSLARRTGGYGYTF.

The sample holds a few counts of this clonotype. The rearrangement joins TRBV2 to TRBJ2-5; 11 nucleotides align to TRBD2. The trim removed 4 bases at V and 5 bases at J, leaving 9 bases unmatched. The CDR3 is 16 amino acids. Germline-derived CDR1 and CDR2 are SNHLY and FYNNEI. CDR3: CASSATSGDLYETQYF. The CDR3 DNA follows: TGTGCCAGCAGTGCGACTAGCGGGGATTTGTACGAGACCCAGTACTTC.

This clonotype was seen a few times. This chain connects TRBV27 to TRBJ2-7; D possibly corresponds to TRBD2 (5 bases). The CDR3 runs 15 residues. V was clipped by 2 bases and J by 0 bases, with 11 bases between them. The germline V gene has CDR1 MNHEY and CDR2 SMNVEV (reference sequence). The CDR3 loop reads CASSLEGLSSYEQYF. The CDR3 region has the DNA TGTGCCAGCAGTTTAGAGGGCCTTTCCTCCTACGAGCAGTACTTC.

The V call is TRBV3-1, the J call TRBJ1-1; D may be TRBD1 (5 bases). V gave up 0 bases and J gave up 4 bases, with 12 bases separating them. The CDR3 consists of 15 residues. Germline assignment: CDR1 LGHDT and CDR2 YNNKEL (reference sequence). The CDR3 spells CASSQDRREVTEAFF. The DNA of the CDR3 is TGTGCCAGCAGCCAAGATCGCAGGGAGGTCACTGAAGCTTTCTTT. The whole variable domain, remainder taken from reference TRBV3-1 and TRBJ1-1, is DTAVSQTPKYLVTQMGNDKSIKCEQNLGHDTMYWYKQDSKKFLKIMFSYNNKELIINETVPNRFSPKSPDKAHLNLHINSLELGDSAVYFCASSQDRREVTEAFFGQGTRLTVV.

This clonotype has just a few counts. The chain uses TRBV12-3 or TRBV12-4 and TRBJ2-3, with 9 bases matching TRBD2. V lost 3 bases, J lost 2 bases, and 6 bases stayed unmatched. This CDR3 comprises 16 residues. The CDR3 spells CASSLGSGGITDTQYF. The CDR3 coding sequence is TGTGCCAGCAGTTTGGGTAGCGGGGGTATCACAGATACGCAGTATTTT.

This chain joins TRBV7-9 and TRBJ2-7; tentative D call: TRBD2 (5 bases). Trimming took 4 bases from V and 3 from J, leaving 16 bases between them. CDR1 is SEHNR and CDR2 is FQNEAQ in the germline V gene (reference sequence). CDR3 size: 15 residues. The CDR3 DNA follows: TGTGCCAGCAGCTCAGACGGGGATCCCTTCTACGAGCAGTACGTC. Encoded protein: CASSSDGDPFYEQYV.

This sequence joins TRBV5-1 and TRBJ1-5, with a possible D match to TRBD1 (6 bases). This CDR3 region has 15 residues. V was clipped by 4 bases and J by 3 bases, with 14 bases between them. Per germline, CDR1 SGHRS and CDR2 YFSETQ. In DNA, the CDR3 is TGCGCCAGCAGCCCCTACGGGACATCCAATCAGCCCCAGCATTTT. Protein: CASSPYGTSNQPQHF. Based on the CDR3 plus reference TRBV5-1 and TRBJ1-5, the full variable domain is KAGVTQTPRYLIKTRGQQVTLSCSPISGHRSVSWYQQTPGQGLQFLFEYFSETQRNKGNFPGRFSGRQFSNSRSEMNVSTLELGDSALYLCASSPYGTSNQPQHFGDGTRLSIL.

This clonotype was picked up a small number of times. This chain connects TRBV27 to TRBJ2-1, with D tentatively TRBD2 (5 bases). In germline, CDR1 is MNHEY, CDR2 SMNVEV (reference sequence). Trimming removed 2 bases at V and 6 bases at J, with 11 bases between. The CDR3 extends over 14 amino acids. In DNA form, the CDR3 reads TGTGCCAGCAGTTTAAGTCTAGCTCCCAATGAGCAGTTCTTC. Translation: CASSLSLAPNEQFF.

The rearrangement joins TRBV2 to TRBJ2-3; no definite D call. There are 10 residues in the CDR3. Trimming stripped 7 bases from V and 4 bases from J, with 3 bases between. CDR1 is SNHLY and CDR2 is FYNNEI in the germline V gene. CDR3 DNA: TGTGCCAGCATTGCAGATACGCAGTATTTT. Protein: CASIADTQYF.

This clonotype appeared a few times. This rearrangement joins TRBV7-8 to TRBJ1-2; the match to TRBD1 covers 9 bases. This CDR3 comprises 14 residues. Unmatched junction bases numbered 4, after V lost 6 bases and J lost 2 bases. Germline loops: CDR1 SGHVS, CDR2 FQNEAQ. The CDR3 nucleotides read TGTGCCAGCAGAGGGACAGGGATAAACTATGGCTACACCTTC. This encodes CASRGTGINYGYTF.

CDR3 region: CASSSGQGAPDGYTF. Written as DNA, the CDR3 is TGTGCCAGCAGCTCGGGACAGGGGGCCCCCGACGGCTACACCTTC. The chain links TRBV5-6 to TRBJ1-2; 12 nucleotides line up with TRBD1. Germline assignment: CDR1 SGHDT and CDR2 YYEEEE. CDR3 length equals 15 residues. The V and J ends lost 3 bases and 8 bases, in that order; junction bases with no gene match: 8. Supplemented by reference TRBV5-6 and TRBJ1-2, the full variable domain reads DAGVTQSPTHLIKTRGQQVTLRCSPKSGHDTVSWYQQALGQGPQFIFQYYEEEERQRGNFPDRFSGHQFPNYSSELNVNALLLGDSALYLCASSSGQGAPDGYTFGSGTRLTVV.

V gene TRBV29-1 combines with J gene TRBJ1-1, with D possibly TRBD1 on 6 matching bases. The V gene lost 7 bases and the J gene lost 5 bases, with 14 bases spanning the gap. Germline-derived CDR1 and CDR2 are SQVTM and ANQGSEA. The CDR3 has 12 amino acids. Written as DNA, the CDR3 is TGCAGCGCCAACAGGGTCAAGACTGAAGCTTTCTTT. This encodes CSANRVKTEAFF.

The chain combines TRBV5-5 with TRBJ2-7; D possibly uses TRBD1 or TRBD2 (5 bases each). Trimming cost V 2 bases and J 2 bases, with 17 bases left between them. The CDR3 is 16 amino acids. The germline gives CDR1 SGHKS, CDR2 YYEKEE (reference sequence). CDR3 DNA sequence: TGTGCCAGCAGCTTTGGTTTGGGGGATTTGGCCTACGAGCAGTACGTC. Its translation is CASSFGLGDLAYEQYV.

The V call is TRBV12-3 or TRBV12-4, the J call TRBJ1-5, with TRBD1 matching 10 bases. This CDR3 is built from 21 residues. V lost 4 bases to trimming and J lost 0 bases; unmatched junction nucleotides: 18. For the CDR3, the DNA is TGTGCCAGCAGTTCCCGACTCCTGACAGGGGGCGTCCCACATAGCAATCAGCCCCAGCATTTT. Protein sequence: CASSSRLLTGGVPHSNQPQHF.

This clonotype was seen a few times. The chain links TRBV6-6 to TRBJ1-1; tentatively, D is TRBD1 (6 bases). Trimming removed 2 bases from V and 6 bases from J, with 13 bases in between. Germline loops: CDR1 MNHNY, CDR2 SVGAGI (reference sequence). This CDR3 comprises 14 residues. This chain's CDR3 is CASSYPTGFAEAFF. DNA for the CDR3: TGTGCCAGCAGTTACCCGACAGGTTTCGCTGAAGCTTTCTTT.

This clonotype showed up many times. This chain joins TRBV12-3 or TRBV12-4 and TRBJ1-5, with D uncertain. Trimming left V 2 bases short and J 6 bases short, with 14 bases between. The CDR3 loop spans 15 amino acids. CDR3: CASSLTFGSSQPQHF. The CDR3 nucleotides read TGTGCCAGCAGTTTAACATTCGGGTCATCTCAGCCCCAGCATTTT.

This clonotype was found many times. One end of the junction is discordant with germline, which a read error may explain. This chain uses TRBV5-1 with TRBJ1-1, with TRBD1 identical over 8 bases. The CDR3 extends over 14 amino acids. Looked up from germline, CDR1 is SGHRS and CDR2 is YFSETQ. The CDR3 sequence: CASSFGQGNTEAFF. The CDR3 coding sequence is TGTGCCAGCAGTTTCGGACAGGGGAACACTGAAGCTTTCTTT.

V usage is TRBV29-1 and J usage is TRBJ1-4; D is perhaps TRBD1 (6 bases). The CDR3 runs to 15 residues. V lost 0 bases and J lost 5, with 13 bases in between. Germline CDR1 is SQVTM and CDR2 is ANQGSEA. CDR3 nucleotide sequence: TGCAGCGTTGAAGACGACAGGAGCCTAAATGAAAAACTGTTTTTT. Translation gives CSVEDDRSLNEKLFF.

The chain links TRBV27 to TRBJ2-5; a possible D gene is TRBD1 (5 bases). This CDR3 has 15 residues. CDR1 MNHEY and CDR2 SMNVEV come from the germline V gene (reference sequence). The V end lost 0 bases, the J end lost 5 bases, and 13 bases lay between the germline ends. The CDR3 here is CASSLSPGRAETQYF. As DNA, the CDR3 is TGTGCCAGCAGTTTATCCCCGGGCAGGGCGGAGACCCAGTACTTC.

This clonotype was seen repeatedly, ten times or more. The chain combines TRBV7-6 with TRBJ2-1; 9 bases map to TRBD1. This CDR3 has 16 residues. From germline, CDR1 is SGHVS and CDR2 FNYEAQ. Germline trimming cut 5 bases from V and 8 bases from J; bases unmatched to any gene: 13. This CDR3 is CASSDPGTGYWDEQFF. CDR3 DNA: TGTGCCAGCAGCGATCCCGGGACAGGGTATTGGGATGAGCAGTTCTTC.

The chain combines TRBV2 with TRBJ2-1; 7 nucleotides line up with TRBD2. The CDR3 is made up of 18 amino acids. V was pared by 11 bases and J by 1 base, with 20 bases of the junction left unmatched. Germline CDR1 and CDR2: SNHLY and FYNNEI. This CDR3 reads CAVGGSGFLRRSYNEQFF. The CDR3 DNA reads as TGTGCCGTCGGGGGTAGCGGGTTCCTCCGTAGGTCCTACAATGAGCAGTTCTTC.

The V call is TRBV12-3 or TRBV12-4, the J call TRBJ1-4; the D is unclear. The CDR3 covers 19 residues. Trimming took off 3 bases at V and 0 bases at J, with 20 bases between the two ends. This chain's CDR3 is CASSFLVPPGSSTNEKLFF. CDR3 DNA sequence: TGTGCCAGCAGTTTTCTCGTGCCCCCGGGGTCGTCAACTAATGAAAAACTGTTTTTT.

The J gene is TRBJ1-3, the V gene TRBV29-1, with a tentative D call TRBD1 (5 bases). CDR1 and CDR2 (germline): SQVTM, ANQGSEA. The ends were cut back, 0 bases at V and 4 bases at J, with 13 bases in the middle. The CDR3 runs 15 residues. The CDR3 sequence is CSVEDLGTFGNTIYF. CDR3 DNA sequence: TGCAGCGTTGAAGACCTGGGGACGTTCGGAAACACCATATATTTT.